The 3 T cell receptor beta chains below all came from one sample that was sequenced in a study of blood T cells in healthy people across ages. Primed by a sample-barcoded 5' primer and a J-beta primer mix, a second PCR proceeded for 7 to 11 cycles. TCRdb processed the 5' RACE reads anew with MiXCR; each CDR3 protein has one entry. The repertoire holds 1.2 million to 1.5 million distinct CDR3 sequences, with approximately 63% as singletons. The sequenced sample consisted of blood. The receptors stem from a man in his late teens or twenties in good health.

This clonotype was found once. CDR3 DNA sequence: TGTGCCAGCAGCTGGGGGACAGTCATCGGGGCCAACGTCCTGACTTTC. Its protein is CASSWGTVIGANVLTF. The chain employs TRBV12-3 or TRBV12-4 and TRBJ2-6; 7 positions match TRBD1. This CDR3 contains 16 residues. V lost 6 bases and J lost 4; bases outside the gene matches: 9.

The CDR3 DNA reads as TGTGCCAGCAGTGAAGTTACTAGCGGGAGGCCTCAGACTAGCACAGATACGCAGTATTTT. Protein product: CASSEVTSGRPQTSTDTQYF. The chain joins TRBV25-1 to TRBJ2-3, with 12 bases aligning to TRBD2. Germline loops: CDR1 MGHDK, CDR2 SYGVNS. Trimming took 2 bases from V and 0 from J; bases not matched to a gene: 12. The CDR3 extends over 20 amino acids.

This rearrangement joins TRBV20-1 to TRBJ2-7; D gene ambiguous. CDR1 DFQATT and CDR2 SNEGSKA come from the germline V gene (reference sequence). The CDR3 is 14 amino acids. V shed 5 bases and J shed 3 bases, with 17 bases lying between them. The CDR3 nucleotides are TGCAGTGCTGGAACTCTTGGAAAGAACTACGAGCAGTACTTC. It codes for CSAGTLGKNYEQYF.